A selection of T cell receptor beta chains follows, all from one sample in a study of cytomegalovirus exposure and HLA in healthy donors. Here immunoSEQ multiplex PCR was the method, and the copy in TCRdb shows in-frame clones only, minus some. The sample contains some 110,000 clones, roughly 94% of which appear only once. The sample comprised PBMCs. These receptor sequences come from a woman between 18 and 29 years old in good health and CMV-seronegative. Both conserved end residues are part of each CDR3. Each record gives: V gene, D gene, CDR3 length, J gene, clone size, CDR3 protein, CDR3 DNA. A D gene is named only where the DNA matches it firmly. Clone size appears in some rows only: once, few, many, or a class for an expanded clone.

TRBV29-1	TRBD1	13	TRBJ2-5	-	CSVRTGGIETQYF	TGCAGCGTTAGGACAGGGGGCATTGAGACCCAGTACTTC
TRBV27	-	13	TRBJ2-1	-	CASSLDSYNEQFF	TGTGCCAGCAGTTTGGACAGCTACAATGAGCAGTTCTTC
TRBV28	TRBD1	14	TRBJ1-5	once	CASKTGAGNQPQHF	TGTGCCAGCAAGACAGGGGCGGGCAATCAGCCCCAGCATTTT
TRBV5-1	-	15	TRBJ1-2	-	CASSLSRGLNYGYTF	TGCGCCAGCAGCTTGTCGCGAGGACTGAACTATGGCTACACCTTC
TRBV5-4	TRBD2	15	TRBJ2-1	-	CASSDVSGSWNEQFF	TGTGCCAGCAGCGACGTTAGCGGGAGCTGGAATGAGCAGTTCTTC
TRBV2	-	12	TRBJ1-1	-	CASSYSRDLAFF	TGTGCCAGCAGTTACTCCAGGGATCTGGCTTTCTTT
TRBV5-4	TRBD1	13	TRBJ1-2	-	CASRQTGDYGYTF	TGTGCCAGCAGGCAGACAGGGGACTATGGCTACACCTTC
TRBV28	-	13	TRBJ1-4	-	CASNQGSDEKLFF	TGTGCCAGCAATCAGGGTTCGGATGAAAAACTGTTTTTT
TRBV7-3	-	14	TRBJ2-1	-	CASSRQPFSNEQFF	TGTGCCAGCAGCCGCCAACCCTTTAGCAATGAGCAGTTCTTC
TRBV9	-	11	TRBJ2-7	-	CASSVTYEQYF	TGTGCCAGCAGCGTCACCTACGAGCAGTACTTC
TRBV5-6	-	14	TRBJ2-5	once	CASSLSVQGETQYF	TGTGCCAGCAGCTTGTCCGTCCAGGGGGAGACCCAGTACTTC
TRBV5-1	TRBD1	14	TRBJ2-6	-	CASSFPDREHVLTF	TGCGCCAGCAGCTTCCCTGACAGGGAACACGTCCTGACTTTC
TRBV4-1	TRBD2	15	TRBJ2-7	-	CASSQGTAGVIEQYF	TGCGCCAGCAGCCAAGGAACGGCGGGAGTCATCGAGCAGTACTTC
TRBV27	TRBD2	19	TRBJ2-4	-	CASSLGGLAGDLTKNIQYF	TGTGCCAGCAGTTTAGGGGGTCTAGCGGGAGACCTAACCAAAAACATTCAGTACTTC
TRBV18	-	15	TRBJ2-7	-	CASSPLEQNPYEQYF	TGTGCCAGCTCCCCTCTGGAACAGAATCCTTACGAGCAGTACTTC
TRBV6-5	-	16	TRBJ1-1	-	CASSYSIGGRNTEAFF	TGTGCCAGCAGTTACTCGATCGGGGGAAGGAACACTGAAGCTTTCTTT
TRBV5-1	-	14	TRBJ2-5	-	CASGSGQKKETQYF	TGCGCCAGCGGGTCTGGACAAAAAAAAGAGACCCAGTACTTC
TRBV11-3	-	16	TRBJ2-2	-	CASSPGGQRNTGELFF	TGTGCCAGCAGCCCAGGCGGACAGAGGAACACCGGGGAGCTGTTTTTT
TRBV30	TRBD2	16	TRBJ2-1	-	CAWSSWGLAGNNEQFF	TGTGCCTGGAGTTCCTGGGGTCTAGCGGGAAACAATGAGCAGTTCTTC
TRBV2	-	12	TRBJ1-5	-	CASNSLDQPQHF	TGTGCCAGCAACAGCCTCGATCAGCCCCAGCATTTT
TRBV19	TRBD1	15	TRBJ2-7	-	CASSDRDRGHYEQYF	TGTGCCAGTAGCGACCGGGACAGGGGGCACTACGAGCAGTACTTC
TRBV7-9	-	14	TRBJ2-7	-	CASSTQGPTYEQYF	TGTGCCAGCAGCACCCAGGGGCCGACCTACGAGCAGTACTTC
TRBV5-6	-	14	TRBJ1-3	-	CASRLGAGGNTIYF	TGTGCCAGCAGACTTGGGGCAGGGGGAAACACCATATATTTT
TRBV2	-	11	TRBJ2-1	-	CASRYRAEQFF	TGTGCCAGCAGATACAGAGCTGAGCAGTTCTTC
TRBV5-1	-	14	TRBJ1-1	-	CASSLELGGTEAFF	TGCGCCAGCAGCTTGGAATTAGGGGGTACTGAAGCTTTCTTT
TRBV2	TRBD1	13	TRBJ1-2	once	CASSEARGSGYTF	TGTGCCAGCAGTGAAGCCAGGGGGTCCGGCTACACCTTC
TRBV6-1	TRBD1	16	TRBJ2-2	-	CASSEQGQENTGELFF	TGTGCCAGCAGTGAACAGGGACAGGAGAACACCGGGGAGCTGTTTTTT
TRBV5-5	-	12	TRBJ2-1	-	CASSPARNEQFF	TGTGCCAGCAGCCCCGCACGGAATGAGCAGTTCTTC
TRBV27	TRBD1	15	TRBJ1-5	-	CASSPGTGYNQPQHF	TGTGCCAGCAGTCCCGGGACAGGGTATAATCAGCCCCAGCATTTT
TRBV4-1	-	15	TRBJ2-7	-	CASSHSRGQQYEQYF	TGCGCCAGCAGCCATTCTAGAGGGCAGCAATACGAGCAGTACTTC